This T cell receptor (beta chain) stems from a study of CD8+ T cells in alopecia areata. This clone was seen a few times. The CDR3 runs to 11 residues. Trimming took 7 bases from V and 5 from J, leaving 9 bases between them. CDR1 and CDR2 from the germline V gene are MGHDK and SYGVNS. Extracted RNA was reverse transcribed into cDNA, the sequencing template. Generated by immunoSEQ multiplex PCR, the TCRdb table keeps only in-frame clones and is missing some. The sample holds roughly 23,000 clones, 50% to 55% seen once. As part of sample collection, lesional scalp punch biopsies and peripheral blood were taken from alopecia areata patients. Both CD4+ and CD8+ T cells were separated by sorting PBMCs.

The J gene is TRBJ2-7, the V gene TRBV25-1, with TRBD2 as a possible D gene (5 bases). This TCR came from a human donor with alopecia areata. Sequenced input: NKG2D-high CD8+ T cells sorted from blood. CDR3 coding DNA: TGTGCCAGCACGGTCGGGGACGAGCAGTACTTC. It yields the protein CASTVGDEQYF.